The rows below give T cell receptor beta chains drawn from one sample of a study of shared clonotypes between healthy human individuals. Method: immunoSEQ multiplex PCR; TCRdb's copy keeps in-frame clones and lacks some. The profile shows 1.4 million or so clones, approximately 98.5% of them singletons. Specimen: naive CD4+ T cells sorted from blood. These receptor sequences come from a young man in good health. Both conserved end residues are part of each CDR3. D genes are given only for firm matches. Clone size appears in some rows only: once, few, many, or a class for an expanded clone.

j_gene: TRBJ2-2; v_gene: TRBV7-2; d_gene: TRBD2; abundance: -; len: 18; CDR3nt: TGTGCCAGCAGCGCTTCGGGGACTAGCGGGAGAAACACCGGGGAGCTGTTTTTT; CDR3aa: CASSASGTSGRNTGELFF
j_gene: TRBJ2-2; v_gene: TRBV11-2; d_gene: -; abundance: once; len: 13; CDR3nt: TGTGCCAGCAGCTTAGCCGGGGCCGGGGAGCTGTTTTTT; CDR3aa: CASSLAGAGELFF
j_gene: TRBJ1-2; v_gene: TRBV29-1; d_gene: TRBD1; abundance: -; len: 12; CDR3nt: TGCAGCGCTGAAACAGGGGTTGGCGGCTACACCTTC; CDR3aa: CSAETGVGGYTF
j_gene: TRBJ1-2; v_gene: TRBV5-1; d_gene: -; abundance: -; len: 18; CDR3nt: TGCGCCAGCAGCTTGGCCGAAAATTATCCTCCTCTTAACTATGGCTACACCTTC; CDR3aa: CASSLAENYPPLNYGYTF
j_gene: TRBJ2-1; v_gene: TRBV19; d_gene: TRBD2; abundance: -; len: 18; CDR3nt: TGTGCCAGTAGTATAATCCCCGGACTAGCGGGAGTTTACAATGAGCAGTTCTTC; CDR3aa: CASSIIPGLAGVYNEQFF
j_gene: TRBJ2-1; v_gene: TRBV7-9; d_gene: TRBD2; abundance: -; len: 19; CDR3nt: TGTGCCAGCAGCTTAGCGCGGGGTAGCGGGAGGCTTGGGAACAATGAGCAGTTCTTC; CDR3aa: CASSLARGSGRLGNNEQFF
j_gene: TRBJ2-7; v_gene: TRBV10-3; d_gene: TRBD1; abundance: -; len: 13; CDR3nt: TGTGCCATCAGTGCAGGGACAGGGATCGAGCAGTACTTC; CDR3aa: CAISAGTGIEQYF
j_gene: TRBJ2-3; v_gene: TRBV5-5; d_gene: -; abundance: once; len: 13; CDR3nt: TGTGCCAGCAGCTTGGGCAACACAGATACGCAGTATTTT; CDR3aa: CASSLGNTDTQYF
j_gene: TRBJ1-1; v_gene: TRBV5-1; d_gene: -; abundance: -; len: 12; CDR3nt: TGCGCCAGCAGTTGGCCGGGAGGTGGAGCTTTCTTT; CDR3aa: CASSWPGGGAFF
j_gene: TRBJ2-5; v_gene: TRBV7-6; d_gene: -; abundance: -; len: 16; CDR3nt: TGTGCCAGCAGCCCACACCGACTGGTCAGTCAAGAGACCCAGTACTTC; CDR3aa: CASSPHRLVSQETQYF
j_gene: TRBJ2-1; v_gene: TRBV7-9; d_gene: TRBD2; abundance: -; len: 15; CDR3nt: TGTGCCAGCAGCGTTCTAGCGGTCTCCTACAATGAGCAGTTCTTC; CDR3aa: CASSVLAVSYNEQFF
j_gene: TRBJ2-5; v_gene: TRBV5-1; d_gene: -; abundance: -; len: 13; CDR3nt: TGCGCCAGCAGCTTCGGGACGGAAGAGACCCAGTACTTC; CDR3aa: CASSFGTEETQYF
j_gene: TRBJ2-3; v_gene: TRBV18; d_gene: -; abundance: -; len: 15; CDR3nt: TGTGCCAGCTCACGGGCGGGACTCTCCACAGATACGCAGTATTTT; CDR3aa: CASSRAGLSTDTQYF
j_gene: TRBJ2-6; v_gene: TRBV2; d_gene: -; abundance: -; len: 16; CDR3nt: TGTGCCAGCAGTGAGGGGGGAGTCGCTGGGGCCAACGTCCTGACTTTC; CDR3aa: CASSEGGVAGANVLTF
j_gene: TRBJ2-1; v_gene: TRBV9; d_gene: TRBD2; abundance: -; len: 15; CDR3nt: TGTGCCAGCAGCGCGCGGGAGGGCATTTACAATGAGCAGTTCTTC; CDR3aa: CASSAREGIYNEQFF
j_gene: TRBJ2-5; v_gene: TRBV27; d_gene: -; abundance: -; len: 18; CDR3nt: TGTGCCAGCAGCCCCCTGTCAGGGGCCGCCACCCCCCAAGAGACCCAGTACTTC; CDR3aa: CASSPLSGAATPQETQYF
j_gene: TRBJ1-5; v_gene: TRBV5-8; d_gene: -; abundance: -; len: 14; CDR3nt: TGTGCCAGCAGGAAAACAGGGAGCAATCAGCCCCAGCATTTT; CDR3aa: CASRKTGSNQPQHF
j_gene: TRBJ1-3; v_gene: TRBV9; d_gene: -; abundance: -; len: 14; CDR3nt: TGTGCCGGAAAGATGACCGACTCTGGAAACACCATATATTTT; CDR3aa: CAGKMTDSGNTIYF
j_gene: TRBJ1-2; v_gene: TRBV4-3; d_gene: -; abundance: -; len: 15; CDR3nt: TGCGCCAGCAGCCAAGATATTGCGGTTCGGGATGGCTACACCTTC; CDR3aa: CASSQDIAVRDGYTF
j_gene: TRBJ2-7; v_gene: TRBV18; d_gene: TRBD1; abundance: -; len: 20; CDR3nt: TGTGCCAGCTCACCACGGGGAGGACAGGGGTGGGACCCTCGCTCCTACGAGCAGTACTTC; CDR3aa: CASSPRGGQGWDPRSYEQYF
j_gene: TRBJ2-7; v_gene: TRBV9; d_gene: TRBD1; abundance: -; len: 17; CDR3nt: TGTGCCAGCAGCGTAGATCCTCGACAGGGTAACGCCAACGAGCAGTACTTC; CDR3aa: CASSVDPRQGNANEQYF
j_gene: TRBJ2-7; v_gene: TRBV10-3; d_gene: TRBD1; abundance: once; len: 14; CDR3nt: TGTGCCATCAGCGGACAGGGGGGTGCCTACGAGCAGTACTTC; CDR3aa: CAISGQGGAYEQYF
j_gene: TRBJ2-7; v_gene: TRBV7-9; d_gene: -; abundance: -; len: 13; CDR3nt: TGTGCCAGCAGCTTAGTCCCCCTCGTTGAGCAGTACTTC; CDR3aa: CASSLVPLVEQYF
j_gene: TRBJ2-2; v_gene: TRBV4-3; d_gene: TRBD2; abundance: -; len: 19; CDR3nt: TGCGCCAGCAGCCAAGCCCCTCTAGCGGGAGGACGTTTCGGGGGGGAGCTGTTTTTT; CDR3aa: CASSQAPLAGGRFGGELFF
j_gene: TRBJ2-7; v_gene: TRBV18; d_gene: TRBD1; abundance: -; len: 12; CDR3nt: TGTGCCAGCTCACCACCGACGGGACAGGAGTACTTC; CDR3aa: CASSPPTGQEYF
j_gene: TRBJ2-7; v_gene: TRBV7-9; d_gene: -; abundance: -; len: 15; CDR3nt: TGTGCCAGCAGCTTAGACTCTGCGGGTTACTACGAGCAGTACTTC; CDR3aa: CASSLDSAGYYEQYF
j_gene: TRBJ2-3; v_gene: TRBV20-1; d_gene: -; abundance: -; len: 8; CDR3nt: TGCTCGGCCGATACGCAGTATTTT; CDR3aa: CSADTQYF
j_gene: TRBJ1-1; v_gene: TRBV9; d_gene: -; abundance: once; len: 15; CDR3nt: TGTGCCAGCAGCGTAGATTACCGGAGGGACACTGAAGCTTTCTTT; CDR3aa: CASSVDYRRDTEAFF
j_gene: TRBJ2-7; v_gene: TRBV2; d_gene: -; abundance: once; len: 12; CDR3nt: TGTGCCAGCAGTGAAAGGCGGGAAGAACGGTACTTC; CDR3aa: CASSERREERYF
j_gene: TRBJ2-5; v_gene: TRBV5-1; d_gene: -; abundance: -; len: 15; CDR3nt: TGCGCCAGCAGCTTGGCCGGGGGCTTCCAAGAGACCCAGTACTTC; CDR3aa: CASSLAGGFQETQYF
j_gene: TRBJ2-3; v_gene: TRBV5-1; d_gene: TRBD1; abundance: -; len: 14; CDR3nt: TGCGCCAGCAGCTTGGGGACAGGGGTAGATACGCAGTATTTT; CDR3aa: CASSLGTGVDTQYF
j_gene: TRBJ1-5; v_gene: TRBV7-2; d_gene: -; abundance: few; len: 13; CDR3nt: TGTGCCAGCAGCTTTGAGAGCAATCAGCCCCAGCATTTT; CDR3aa: CASSFESNQPQHF
j_gene: TRBJ2-3; v_gene: TRBV18; d_gene: -; abundance: -; len: 14; CDR3nt: TGTGCCAGCTCACCGAGGAGGGCCACAGATACGCAGTATTTT; CDR3aa: CASSPRRATDTQYF
j_gene: TRBJ2-7; v_gene: TRBV10-2; d_gene: TRBD2; abundance: once; len: 14; CDR3nt: TGCGCCAGCCTTAAGGGACTAGCAACGGAAGAGCAGTACTTC; CDR3aa: CASLKGLATEEQYF
j_gene: TRBJ2-7; v_gene: TRBV25-1; d_gene: -; abundance: -; len: 13; CDR3nt: TGTGCCAGCAGTGAATTCAGGGGAGGCGAGCAGTACTTC; CDR3aa: CASSEFRGGEQYF
j_gene: TRBJ2-7; v_gene: TRBV18; d_gene: -; abundance: -; len: 13; CDR3nt: TGTGCCAGCTCACCTCAGGGGATGAACGAGCAGTACTTC; CDR3aa: CASSPQGMNEQYF
j_gene: TRBJ1-2; v_gene: TRBV5-1; d_gene: -; abundance: -; len: 14; CDR3nt: TGCGCCAGCAGCTTGGCGGGGGATGGCTATGGCTACACCTTC; CDR3aa: CASSLAGDGYGYTF
j_gene: TRBJ2-7; v_gene: TRBV6-5; d_gene: -; abundance: few; len: 13; CDR3nt: TGTGCCAGCAGTTACTCGGGGACCTACGAGCAGTACTTC; CDR3aa: CASSYSGTYEQYF
j_gene: TRBJ1-1; v_gene: TRBV2; d_gene: -; abundance: -; len: 13; CDR3nt: TGTGCCAGCTGGTCAAGGGGGAACACTGAAGCTTTCTTT; CDR3aa: CASWSRGNTEAFF
j_gene: TRBJ2-1; v_gene: TRBV6-5; d_gene: -; abundance: -; len: 15; CDR3nt: TGTGCCAGCAGTTACTCCCCGGGCAGTCTGGATGAGCAGTTCTTC; CDR3aa: CASSYSPGSLDEQFF
j_gene: TRBJ1-4; v_gene: TRBV29-1; d_gene: -; abundance: -; len: 11; CDR3nt: TGCAGCGTTGCGACTCCGGAAAAACTGTTTTTT; CDR3aa: CSVATPEKLFF
j_gene: TRBJ1-5; v_gene: TRBV27; d_gene: -; abundance: -; len: 15; CDR3nt: TGTGCCAGCAGTTTAGTTAGAGGGCCAAATCAGCCCCAGCATTTT; CDR3aa: CASSLVRGPNQPQHF
j_gene: TRBJ2-1; v_gene: TRBV7-9; d_gene: TRBD2; abundance: once; len: 16; CDR3nt: TGTGCCAGCAGCTTAAGGGGGACTAGCGGGAGTAATGAGCAGTTCTTC; CDR3aa: CASSLRGTSGSNEQFF
j_gene: TRBJ2-7; v_gene: TRBV21-1; d_gene: -; abundance: once; len: 15; CDR3nt: TGTGCCAGCAGCATCCGGACAATTCACTCCTACGAGCAGTACTTC; CDR3aa: CASSIRTIHSYEQYF
j_gene: TRBJ2-7; v_gene: TRBV19; d_gene: TRBD2; abundance: -; len: 15; CDR3nt: TGTGCCAGTAAGGTAGCGGGAGGGGGAAGCTACGAGCAGTACTTC; CDR3aa: CASKVAGGGSYEQYF
j_gene: TRBJ2-3; v_gene: TRBV11-3; d_gene: -; abundance: -; len: 15; CDR3nt: TGTGCCAGCAGCTTAGCCGGCAGGGTCGAAGATACGCAGTATTTT; CDR3aa: CASSLAGRVEDTQYF
j_gene: TRBJ2-7; v_gene: TRBV27; d_gene: -; abundance: -; len: 13; CDR3nt: TGTGCCAGCAGTTTCGTGGGGCGTCACGAGCAGTACTTC; CDR3aa: CASSFVGRHEQYF
j_gene: TRBJ2-5; v_gene: TRBV4-1; d_gene: -; abundance: -; len: 15; CDR3nt: TGCGCCAGCAGCCAAGATCTTGTAGGGCGGGAGACCCAGTACTTC; CDR3aa: CASSQDLVGRETQYF
j_gene: TRBJ2-1; v_gene: TRBV2; d_gene: TRBD2; abundance: -; len: 13; CDR3nt: TGTGCCAGCAGGCTGCGGGAGGACAATGAGCAGTTCTTC; CDR3aa: CASRLREDNEQFF
j_gene: TRBJ2-7; v_gene: TRBV19; d_gene: -; abundance: -; len: 14; CDR3nt: TGTGCCAGTAATCAGGGTATAGGTTCGGGGGAGCAGTACTTC; CDR3aa: CASNQGIGSGEQYF
j_gene: TRBJ1-1; v_gene: TRBV12-5; d_gene: -; abundance: -; len: 13; CDR3nt: TGTGCTAGTGCCCCGAGACTGAACACTGAAGCTTTCTTT; CDR3aa: CASAPRLNTEAFF
j_gene: TRBJ2-5; v_gene: TRBV11-3; d_gene: TRBD2; abundance: -; len: 16; CDR3nt: TGTGCCAGCAGCCCAGGGACTAGCGGACTCCAAGAGACCCAGTACTTC; CDR3aa: CASSPGTSGLQETQYF
j_gene: TRBJ2-7; v_gene: TRBV6-5; d_gene: -; abundance: -; len: 11; CDR3nt: TGTGCCAGCAGCCACGCTAGCGAGCAGTACTTC; CDR3aa: CASSHASEQYF
j_gene: TRBJ2-4; v_gene: TRBV25-1; d_gene: TRBD1; abundance: -; len: 17; CDR3nt: TGTGCCAGCAGTGCCAATAACAGGGGTGGGTCCAAAAACATTCAGTACTTC; CDR3aa: CASSANNRGGSKNIQYF
j_gene: TRBJ1-1; v_gene: TRBV7-9; d_gene: -; abundance: -; len: 14; CDR3nt: TGTGCCAGCAGCAAGACAGGAAAGAACACTGAAGCTTTCTTT; CDR3aa: CASSKTGKNTEAFF